The clone carrying this T cell receptor (beta chain) was recorded only once. This sample was taken from a study of blood T cell repertoires in COVID-19. As for the study in general: Italy, Spain and the United States were the sources of the convalescent and acute COVID-19 samples. T cells, B-cell-depleted T cells, or PBMCs supplied cDNA or gDNA.

Profiled with immunoSEQ multiplex PCR; TCRdb holds only in-frame clones, not every one. The table includes about 250,000 clones, over 75% detected once. Across under 25 US areas, participants ranged in age from about 18 to 90 years. Donors were grouped by their self-reported clinical history. V was clipped by 2 bases and J by 0 bases, with 5 bases between them. This CDR3 has 13 amino acids. Germline CDR1 and CDR2: MDHEN and SYDVKM. The V gene is TRBV28, the J gene TRBJ2-7; D not certain. What was sequenced was PBMCs or T cells enriched from blood (not recorded which). This clonotype was sampled from a man aged 18 to 30 who had recovered from COVID-19. The CDR3 region is CASSLADSYEQYF. As DNA, the CDR3 is TGTGCCAGCAGTTTAGCGGACTCCTACGAGCAGTACTTC.